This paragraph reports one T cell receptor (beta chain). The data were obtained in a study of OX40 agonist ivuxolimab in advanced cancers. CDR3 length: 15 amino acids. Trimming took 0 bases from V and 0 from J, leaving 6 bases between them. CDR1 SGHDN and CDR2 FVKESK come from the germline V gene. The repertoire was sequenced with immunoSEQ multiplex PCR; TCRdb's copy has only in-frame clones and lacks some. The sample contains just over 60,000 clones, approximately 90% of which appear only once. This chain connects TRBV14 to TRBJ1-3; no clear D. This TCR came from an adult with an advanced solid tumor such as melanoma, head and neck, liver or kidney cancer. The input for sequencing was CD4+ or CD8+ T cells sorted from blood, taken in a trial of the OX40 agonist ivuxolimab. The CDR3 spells CASSQDEDSGNTIYF. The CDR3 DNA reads TGTGCCAGCAGCCAAGACGAGGACTCTGGAAACACCATATATTTT.